The source of this T cell receptor beta chain is a study of untreated major depressive disorder. Whole-study findings and limits: Compared with controls, depressed patients showed more TRBV05-01 (Vbeta 5.1) usage in CD4+ T cells.

V lost 7 bases to trimming and J lost 3 bases, with 7 bases between them. This CDR3 is built from 11 residues. Germline V gene data show CDR1 as SNHLY and CDR2 as FYNNEI. TCRdb's copy holds only in-frame clones and misses some; the assay was immunoSEQ multiplex PCR. Of roughly 14,000 clones in the sample, around nine tenths are singletons; the top ten hold 1.7%. As to this clone: The target antigen is unknown.

The receptor was isolated from a woman aged 25 to 39 with major depressive disorder. The V gene is TRBV2, the J gene TRBJ2-7; D is uncertain. The sequenced sample consisted of CD4+ T cells from PBMCs. CDR3 DNA: TGTGCCAGCACCCAGATCTACGAGCAGTACTTC. Its protein product is CASTQIYEQYF.